The rows below give T cell receptor beta chains drawn from one sample of a study of blood T cell repertoires in COVID-19. Assay used: immunoSEQ multiplex PCR; TCRdb lists only in-frame clones, some missing. The sample consists of about 94,000 clones, around 87% of them appearing once. Source material: peripheral blood. The receptors originated from a woman older than 75 with acute or convalescent COVID-19. Both conserved end residues are part of each CDR3. Fields, in order: J gene, V gene, clone size, CDR3 protein. Rows give clone size only sometimes, using once, few, many, or a class for an expanded clone.

TRBJ1-1	TRBV2	.	CASIKIPGTGIFGTEAFF
TRBJ1-6	TRBV30	.	CAWRGRQGVNSPLHF
TRBJ1-1	TRBV6-5	.	CASIKDRVRTEAFF
TRBJ2-7	TRBV18	.	CASSPPGQGAYEQYF
TRBJ2-7	TRBV5-1	.	CASNRDRGLEQYF
TRBJ2-6	TRBV6-1	.	CASSEALRGTGANVLTF
TRBJ1-2	TRBV11-2	.	CASSVPVRAPCYGYTF
TRBJ2-3	TRBV5-8	.	CASSLGQGADTQYF
TRBJ2-2	TRBV7-7	.	CASRSGQGGELFF
TRBJ2-7	TRBV3-1/TRBV3-2	.	CASSQAGGSYEQYF
TRBJ2-7	TRBV18	.	CASSPTLGLQEQYF
TRBJ1-4	TRBV27	.	CASRRQGIQGNEKLFF
TRBJ2-5	TRBV11-2	.	CASSSEVAIQETQYF
TRBJ1-2	TRBV29-1	few	CSVGEGQGAGYTF
TRBJ2-3	TRBV3-1/TRBV3-2	.	CASSQRDRGDTQYF
TRBJ2-2	TRBV7-9	once	CASSHVLGNTGELFF
TRBJ1-2	TRBV19	once	CASSTRDIQPGGYTF
TRBJ1-2	TRBV3-1/TRBV3-2	.	CASSQAQGNYGYTF
TRBJ1-5	TRBV9	.	CASSATPGTKSNQPQHF
TRBJ2-1	TRBV2	.	CASKGTSSNEQFF
TRBJ1-5	TRBV5-1	.	CASSRGQGDQPQHF
TRBJ2-3	TRBV29-1	.	CSVPLAGDTQYF
TRBJ2-7	TRBV12-3/TRBV12-4	.	CASSPNRVSEQYF
TRBJ1-6	TRBV5-1	.	CASSSRTVTNSPLHF
TRBJ1-5	TRBV6-6	.	CASSYSIQDGGQPQHF
TRBJ1-4	TRBV5-1	.	CASSSPGDEKLFF